The 25 T cell receptor beta chains presented below share a single source sample, sequenced in a study of blood T cell repertoires in COVID-19. Assay used: immunoSEQ multiplex PCR; TCRdb lists only in-frame clones, some missing. The sample has about 59,000 clones, 80% seen once; the top ten hold approximately 7.2%. Sequencing was performed on peripheral blood. All receptors derive from a man aged 60 to 75 with acute or convalescent COVID-19.

V usage is TRBV30 and J usage is TRBJ2-7; 10 nucleotides align to TRBD1. With V trimmed by 2 bases and J by 6 bases, 4 bases remained unmatched. Germline-derived CDR1 and CDR2 are GTSNPN and SVGIG (reference sequence). This CDR3 is built from 13 residues. The CDR3 is CAWSRQGAVEQYF. CDR3 DNA: TGTGCCTGGAGTCGACAGGGGGCTGTCGAGCAGTACTTC.

This sequence joins TRBV19 and TRBJ1-6; 9 positions match TRBD1. CDR1 and CDR2 from the germline V gene are LNHDA and SQIVND (reference sequence). Trimming cost V 9 bases and J 11 bases; bases outside gene matches: 14. This CDR3 contains 15 residues. The CDR3 reads CASRRTGEAATPLHF. The CDR3 bases are TGTGCCAGCAGAAGGACAGGGGAAGCAGCAACACCCCTCCACTTT.

The chain couples TRBV9 to TRBJ2-7, with 8 nucleotides matching TRBD2. The CDR3 runs 15 residues. In germline, CDR1 is SGDLS, CDR2 YYNGEE. Losses at the gene ends were 1 base for V and 0 bases for J; bases not matched to a gene: 3. Here the CDR3 DNA reads TGTGCCAGCAGCGTATTAGCGGGGAGCTCCTACGAGCAGTACTTC. It encodes CASSVLAGSSYEQYF.

As DNA, the CDR3 is TGTGCCAGTAGTATGGGACACTCTGGAAACACCATATATTTT. Protein sequence: CASSMGHSGNTIYF. The chain uses TRBV19 and TRBJ1-3; tentatively, D is TRBD1 (6 bases). The ends were cut back, 3 bases at V and 0 bases at J, with 6 bases in the middle. Looked up from germline, CDR1 is LNHDA and CDR2 is SQIVND (reference sequence). The CDR3 extends over 14 amino acids.

The chain links TRBV28 to TRBJ2-4; 12 nucleotides agree with TRBD1. CDR3 length: 20 residues. V lost 3 bases to trimming and J lost 1 base; unmatched junction nucleotides: 13. CDR1 is MDHEN, CDR2 SYDVKM, per germline. The CDR3 DNA follows: TGTGCCAGCAGTTTTCCTCCCGGGACAGGGGGCAAAGGGGCCAAAAACATTCAGTACTTC. Translation: CASSFPPGTGGKGAKNIQYF.

This clone appeared once. The rearrangement links TRBV10-3 to TRBJ1-2, with TRBD1 matching 7 bases. CDR1 is ENHRY and CDR2 is SYGVKD in the germline V gene. Germline trimming cut 4 bases from V and 3 bases from J; bases unmatched to any gene: 14. This CDR3 contains 17 residues. The CDR3 nucleotides are TGTGCCATCAGTGGGTCGGTCCTGAGGGGGCGCGACTATGGCTACACCTTC. This sequence encodes CAISGSVLRGRDYGYTF.

This clone was seen only once. This sequence joins TRBV6-1 and TRBJ2-3; TRBD2 aligns across 8 bases. Germline assignment: CDR1 MNHNS and CDR2 SASEGT. The V and J ends lost 1 base and 7 bases, in that order; junction bases with no gene match: 10. This CDR3 spans 16 amino acids. The CDR3 DNA follows: TGTGCCAGCAGTGAAGTGGTCGGCGGGGGGAGAAATACGCAGTATTTT. This encodes CASSEVVGGGRNTQYF.

The CDR3 region has the DNA TGCGCCACTGGGCAGGATAATAGCGGGGGGGCATGGGTTTCAGATACGCAGTATTTT. It codes for CATGQDNSGGAWVSDTQYF. The chain recombines TRBV23-1 with TRBJ2-3, with 11 bases fitting TRBD2. TRBV23-1 is filed as an ORF, its function uncertain. Unmatched junction bases numbered 22, after V lost 10 bases and J lost 4 bases. This CDR3 comprises 19 residues.

The chain has TRBV7-9 and TRBJ1-4; D perhaps matches TRBD1 (6 bases). The CDR3 has 14 residues. Germline values: CDR1 SEHNR, CDR2 FQNEAQ (reference sequence). V was cut by 1 base and J by 10 bases, with 13 bases left in between. The CDR3 protein is CASSLDREGGKLFF. Here the CDR3 DNA reads TGTGCCAGCAGCTTAGACAGGGAAGGGGGAAAACTGTTTTTT.

The chain has TRBV18 and TRBJ1-4; D uncertain. V lost 4 bases and J lost 4, with 7 bases in between. CDR3 length equals 13 residues. Per the germline V gene, CDR1 is KGHSH and CDR2 is LQKENI. The CDR3 protein is CASSLGINEKLFF. The CDR3 coding sequence is TGTGCCAGCTCACTCGGGATTAATGAAAAACTGTTTTTT. Full variable domain (outside the CDR3, taken from reference TRBV18 and TRBJ1-4): NAGVMQNPRHLVRRRGQEARLRCSPMKGHSHVYWYRQLPEEGLKFMVYLQKENIIDESGMPKERFSAEFPKEGPSILRIQQVVRGDSAAYFCASSLGINEKLFFGSGTQLSVL.

The gene calls are TRBV7-2 and TRBJ1-1; no firm D call. V was pared by 1 base and J by 11 bases, with 17 bases between. This CDR3 region has 14 residues. CDR1 is SGHTA and CDR2 is FQGNSA in the germline V gene. CDR3 in DNA: TGTGCCAGCAGCTTAGGCGGCAATTTTATTGGGGCTTTCTTT. It specifies CASSLGGNFIGAFF.

As for this clone: A read error may account for a junction end that differs from germline. The chain recombines TRBV30 with TRBJ2-7, with a weak D call TRBD2 (5 bases). The CDR3 length is 13 residues. Germline V CDR1 and CDR2: GTSNPN, SVGIG (reference sequence). The CDR3 DNA sequence: TGTGCCTGGAGTGCTATGCGCCGGGAATCGGCTTTCTTC. Its protein is CAWSAMRRESAFF.

The chain carries TRBV2 and TRBJ1-1; 8 positions agree with TRBD1. Germline loops: CDR1 SNHLY, CDR2 FYNNEI. The CDR3 is 14 residues long. The V gene end was trimmed by 5 bases and the J gene end by 1 base; junction bases not matched to a gene: 3. The CDR3 is CASSPGTGNTEAFF. The CDR3 nucleotides are TGTGCCAGCAGTCCCGGGACAGGGAACACTGAAGCTTTCTTT.

The V gene is TRBV9, the J gene TRBJ2-7; 11 bases fit TRBD1. V shed 2 bases and J 5 bases; nucleotides not matched to a gene: 6. Germline V gene data show CDR1 as SGDLS and CDR2 as YYNGEE. The CDR3 contains 15 residues. Written as DNA, the CDR3 is TGTGCCAGCAGCGTGGGACAGGGGGTCTTCGACGAGCAGTACTTC. Its protein product is CASSVGQGVFDEQYF. The complete variable domain, with remaining parts taken from reference TRBV9 and TRBJ2-7, reads DSGVTQTPKHLITATGQRVTLRCSPRSGDLSVYWYQQSLDQGLQFLIQYYNGEERAKGNILERFSAQQFPDLHSELNLSSLELGDSALYFCASSVGQGVFDEQYFGPGTRLTVT.

The chain carries TRBV19 and TRBJ2-2; D is undetermined. Trimming cost V 5 bases and J 0 bases, with 7 bases left between them. The CDR3 spans 14 residues. Germline V lookup: CDR1 LNHDA, CDR2 SQIVND (reference sequence). CDR3: CASSPGPNTGELFF. The CDR3 coding sequence is TGTGCCAGTAGTCCGGGTCCGAACACCGGGGAGCTGTTTTTT.

The chain links TRBV6-2 or TRBV6-3 to TRBJ1-5; no clear D gene. Trimming stripped 2 bases from V and 7 bases from J, with 12 bases between. Germline lookup yields CDR1 MNHEY and CDR2 SVGEGT. This CDR3 spans 14 amino acids. The CDR3 coding sequence is TGTGCCAGCAGTTACCGGCAGCGGCCCCAGCCCCAGCATTTT. This gives the protein CASSYRQRPQPQHF.

This clone was detected once. The chain has TRBV30 and TRBJ2-2, with TRBD2 matching over 8 bases. CDR1 is GTSNPN and CDR2 is SVGIG in the germline V gene (reference sequence). The CDR3 is 15 residues long. J gave up 0 bases and V 4 bases, and 4 bases lay outside the gene matches. The CDR3 nucleotides are TGTGCCTGGACACCCGGGGGGGCGAACACCGGGGAGCTGTTTTTT. This translates into CAWTPGGANTGELFF.

This clone has just one count. V usage is TRBV6-2 or TRBV6-3 and J usage is TRBJ2-4; 7 bases match TRBD1. Losses at the gene ends were 6 bases for V and 0 bases for J; bases not matched to a gene: 11. CDR3 length equals 17 residues. CDR1 is MNHEY, CDR2 SVGEGT, per germline. Here the CDR3 reads CASSPTGARGAKNIQYF. CDR3 nucleotides: TGTGCCAGCAGCCCTACAGGGGCGCGAGGAGCCAAAAACATTCAGTACTTC.

The chain combines TRBV9 with TRBJ2-1; no clear D. The germline V and J ends were trimmed by 4 bases and 0 bases, with 8 bases remaining between them. Germline V lookup: CDR1 SGDLS, CDR2 YYNGEE. CDR3 length: 14 residues. This CDR3 reads CASSLLSSYNEQFF. CDR3 DNA sequence: TGTGCCAGCAGCTTACTAAGCTCCTACAATGAGCAGTTCTTC.

This clone appeared once. This chain links TRBV19 with TRBJ1-2, with no clear D. CDR1 is LNHDA, CDR2 SQIVND, per germline (reference sequence). CDR3 size: 14 residues. Between the trimmed V and J ends, which lost 0 bases and 6 bases, there was a span of 11 bases. CDR3 loop: CASSIDPWEDGYTF. The CDR3 DNA follows: TGTGCCAGTAGTATAGATCCTTGGGAGGATGGCTACACCTTC.

The V and J genes are TRBV12-3 or TRBV12-4 and TRBJ2-7, with 7 bases matching TRBD2. V shed 5 bases, J shed 6 bases, and the junction held 1 base outside the gene matches. The CDR3 is made up of 11 amino acids. The CDR3 DNA sequence: TGTGCCAGCAGTACTAGCGTCGAGCAGTACTTC. It is translated as CASSTSVEQYF.

This chain joins TRBV9 and TRBJ2-7; possible D gene TRBD1, 6 bases. CDR1 is SGDLS, CDR2 YYNGEE, per germline. The V end lost 10 bases, the J end lost 3 bases, and 14 bases lay between the germline ends. The CDR3 runs to 12 residues. This CDR3 is CALSGTNYEQYF. The CDR3 nucleotides read TGTGCCTTATCCGGGACAAACTACGAGCAGTACTTC.

This chain links TRBV9 with TRBJ1-1, with D possibly being TRBD1 (5 bases). The CDR3 length is 15 residues. From germline, CDR1 is SGDLS and CDR2 YYNGEE. With 2 bases removed from V and 1 base from J, the gap between germline ends came to 12 bases. CDR3 nucleotide sequence: TGTGCCAGCAGCGTTAAAGGGGATGGGAACACTGAAGCTTTCTTT. Translation gives CASSVKGDGNTEAFF.

CDR3 sequence reads: CASSIGGSSSPLHF. For the CDR3, the DNA is TGTGCCAGTAGTATTGGAGGGAGCAGTTCACCCCTCCACTTT. The chain links TRBV19 to TRBJ1-6; no clear D. The CDR3 extends over 14 amino acids. Trimming removed 3 bases from V and 9 bases from J, with 12 bases in between. Per germline, CDR1 LNHDA and CDR2 SQIVND (reference sequence).

The V and J genes are TRBV2 and TRBJ2-1; 7 nucleotides agree with TRBD1. Germline-derived CDR1 and CDR2 are SNHLY and FYNNEI. This CDR3 is built from 14 residues. The V and J ends lost 4 bases and 3 bases, in that order; junction bases with no gene match: 3. CDR3 DNA sequence: TGTGCCAGCAGTGGGGACAGCTTCTACAATGAGCAGTTCTTC. This codes for CASSGDSFYNEQFF.